The next 32 T cell receptor beta chains were all read from a single sample in a study of T-cell reconstitution after alpha-beta-depleted transplantation in children. Library preparation (for TCRbeta) was performed with unique molecular identifiers. TCRdb used MiXCR to reprocess the PCR reads, holding one entry per CDR3 protein. Of over 200,000 distinct CDR3 sequences listed, roughly 10% were seen once; the top ten hold 28%. The sequencing here drew on PBMCs, taken before TCRalphabeta/CD19-depleted stem cell transplant. The receptors were sampled from a child in the first two years of life with acute myeloid leukemia, due to receive a stem cell transplant.

This clonotype was picked up many times. The chain is built from TRBV6-5 and TRBJ2-1; a possible D gene is TRBD1 (5 bases). CDR3 length: 16 amino acids. Germline lookup yields CDR1 MNHEY and CDR2 SVGAGI. V was pared by 2 bases and J by 0 bases, with 11 bases between. The CDR3 is CASSYDSSHSYNEQFF. The CDR3 region has the DNA TGTGCCAGCAGTTACGACAGCTCACACTCCTACAATGAGCAGTTCTTC.

At least ten counts were recorded for this clonotype. This sequence joins TRBV29-1 and TRBJ2-7, with D perhaps matching TRBD1 (5 bases). The CDR3 contains 14 residues. V was pared by 2 bases and J by 2 bases, with 13 bases between. Germline V gives CDR1 SQVTM, CDR2 ANQGSEA. CDR3 in amino acids: CSVELDTSPYEQYF. DNA for the CDR3: TGCAGCGTTGAACTGGACACTTCGCCCTACGAGCAGTACTTC.

This clonotype was found many times. The chain combines TRBV5-1 with TRBJ2-3; D gene ambiguous. The V and J ends lost 3 bases and 4 bases respectively, with 9 bases between them. This CDR3 is 13 amino acids long. Germline loops: CDR1 SGHRS, CDR2 YFSETQ. DNA of the CDR3: TGCGCCAGCAGCTCCCCTAATGCAGATACGCAGTATTTT. It codes for CASSSPNADTQYF.

This clonotype was observed at least ten times. The chain couples TRBV12-3 or TRBV12-4 to TRBJ2-3, with D uncertain. This CDR3 contains 13 residues. Trimming removed 4 bases from V and 5 bases from J, with 10 bases in between. This CDR3 reads CASSSQLQDTQYF. The CDR3 region has the DNA TGTGCCAGCAGTTCACAACTCCAAGATACGCAGTATTTT.

This clonotype was found many times. This chain uses TRBV7-9 with TRBJ1-2; D perhaps matches TRBD1 (5 bases). Trimming took 5 bases from V and 5 from J, leaving 9 bases between them. The length of the CDR3 is 12 residues. CDR1 and CDR2 from the germline V gene are SEHNR and FQNEAQ (reference sequence). The CDR3 sequence: CASSLGRYGYTF. For the CDR3, the DNA is TGTGCCAGCAGCCTGGGACGGTATGGCTACACCTTC. Combining the CDR3 with reference TRBV7-9 and TRBJ1-2 gives the whole variable domain DTGVSQNPRHKITKRGQNVTFRCDPISEHNRLYWYRQTLGQGPEFLTYFQNEAQLEKSRLLSDRFSAERPKGSFSTLEIQRTEQGDSAMYLCASSLGRYGYTFGSGTRLTVV.

There are many counts of this clonotype. This rearrangement joins TRBV12-3 or TRBV12-4 to TRBJ1-2; no firm D call. Trimming left V 8 bases short and J 8 bases short, with 12 bases between. This CDR3 is 11 amino acids long. The CDR3 is CASAQGLGYTF. DNA for the CDR3: TGTGCCAGCGCCCAAGGGTTGGGCTACACCTTC.

This clonotype was counted at least ten times. The rearrangement links TRBV5-1 to TRBJ2-2; the D gene is possibly TRBD1 (6 bases). This CDR3 is 16 amino acids long. In germline, CDR1 is SGHRS, CDR2 YFSETQ. The V end was cut by 0 bases, the J end by 2 bases, with 11 bases between. Written as DNA, the CDR3 is TGCGCCAGCAGCTTGGGCAGGGGCAAAAACACCGGGGAGCTGTTTTTT. Translation: CASSLGRGKNTGELFF.

This clonotype was recorded at least ten times. For the CDR3, the DNA is TGTGCCATCACCCCCTCGAACACCGGGGAGCTGTTTTTT. Translated, it gives CAITPSNTGELFF. The chain carries TRBV10-3 and TRBJ2-2; no clear D. CDR1 and CDR2 from the germline V gene are ENHRY and SYGVKD. The V end lost 7 bases, the J end lost 0 bases, and 6 bases lay between the germline ends. The CDR3 length is 13 residues.

The sample holds a few counts of this clonotype. This chain connects TRBV7-2 to TRBJ1-4; D is possibly TRBD1 (5 bases). This CDR3 contains 14 residues. Germline V gives CDR1 SGHTA, CDR2 FQGNSA. Deletions cut 6 bases from V and 8 bases from J, with 16 bases between. The CDR3 DNA sequence: TGTGCCAGCAGAATAACGGCAGGGCAGGAAAAACTGTTTTTT. Amino acid sequence: CASRITAGQEKLFF.

This clonotype was detected ten times or more. This chain links TRBV7-9 with TRBJ2-7, with D possibly called TRBD1 or TRBD2 (5 bases each). V shed 1 base and J shed 0 bases, with 10 bases lying between them. The CDR3 is 15 residues long. CDR1 is SEHNR and CDR2 is FQNEAQ in the germline V gene (reference sequence). For the CDR3, the DNA is TGTGCCAGCAGCTTAGGGGGGTACACCTCCTACGAGCAGTACTTC. This codes for CASSLGGYTSYEQYF.

The chain recombines TRBV6-1 with TRBJ2-1; 7 positions agree with TRBD2. This CDR3 region has 15 residues. The V gene end was trimmed by 7 bases and the J gene end by 0 bases; junction bases not matched to a gene: 6. Germline assignment: CDR1 MNHNS and CDR2 SASEGT. The CDR3 here is CASNSRTSSYNEQFF. As DNA, the CDR3 is TGTGCCAGCAACTCTCGGACTAGCTCCTACAATGAGCAGTTCTTC.

For this clonotype: Just one base apart from a much larger clone, this may be a read error. The gene calls are TRBV13 and TRBJ2-1; D remains ambiguous. Trimming took 5 bases from V and 6 from J, leaving 11 bases between them. This CDR3 has 13 amino acids. Germline assignment: CDR1 PRHDT and CDR2 FYEKMQ (reference sequence). CDR3 in amino acids: CASSLPMLNEQFF. CDR3 sequence (DNA): TGTGCCAGCAGCCTCCCGATGCTCAATGAGCAGTTCTTC.

The V call is TRBV24-1, the J call TRBJ2-6, with unresolved D. V lost 2 bases to trimming and J lost 4 bases, with 5 bases between them. Germline lookup yields CDR1 KGHDR and CDR2 SFDVKD. This CDR3 is built from 14 residues. CDR3 nucleotides: TGTGCCACCAGTGATTCCCGAGGGGCCAACGTCCTGACTTTC. As protein: CATSDSRGANVLTF.

This clonotype was counted many times. The chain recombines TRBV20-1 with TRBJ2-2; D is unclear. The length of the CDR3 is 12 residues. The V and J ends lost 5 bases and 5 bases respectively, with 9 bases between them. The germline gives CDR1 DFQATT, CDR2 SNEGSKA (reference sequence). CDR3 bases: TGCAGTGCTGGCGTAGCAACCGGGGAGCTGTTTTTT. This translates into CSAGVATGELFF.

A remark on this clonotype: This sequence may be a read error, since a much larger clone differs from it by one base. The V call is TRBV28, the J call TRBJ2-5, with 7 bases identical to TRBD1. This CDR3 has 14 amino acids. Germline lookup yields CDR1 MDHEN and CDR2 SYDVKM. CDR3 region: CASSPGDRQEAQYF. The CDR3 nucleotides are TGTGCCAGCAGTCCAGGGGACAGACAAGAGGCCCAGTACTTC.

This clonotype occurred many times. The CDR3 region is CSARGAGGPGTDTQYF. Here the CDR3 DNA reads TGCAGTGCTAGAGGGGCGGGAGGGCCGGGCACAGATACGCAGTATTTT. The chain couples TRBV20-1 to TRBJ2-3, with 9 bases matching TRBD2. CDR1 is DFQATT, CDR2 SNEGSKA, per germline (reference sequence). The V gene end was trimmed by 1 base and the J gene end by 1 base; junction bases not matched to a gene: 6. This CDR3 region has 16 residues.

This chain links TRBV11-2 with TRBJ2-7; the D gene is possibly TRBD1 (6 bases). Germline-derived CDR1 and CDR2 are SGHAT and FQNNGV. Deletions cut 4 bases from V and 0 bases from J, with 7 bases between. The CDR3 is made up of 13 amino acids. The CDR3 DNA is TGTGCCAGCAGCTCGACAGGCTCCTACGAGCAGTACTTC. Protein: CASSSTGSYEQYF.

This clonotype was recorded many times. The V call is TRBV3-1, the J call TRBJ2-5, with D possibly called TRBD1 or TRBD2 (5 bases each). Trimming cost V 1 base and J 9 bases, with 9 bases left between them. CDR1 and CDR2 (germline): LGHDT, YNNKEL (reference sequence). The CDR3 loop spans 12 amino acids. The CDR3 here is CASSQVWGPQYF. In DNA form, the CDR3 reads TGTGCCAGCAGCCAAGTGTGGGGACCCCAGTACTTC.

This clonotype was seen many times. The CDR3 loop reads CASSPARYPTNEQFF. The DNA of the CDR3 is TGCGCCAGCAGCCCAGCAAGGTACCCTACAAATGAGCAGTTCTTC. The chain couples TRBV5-1 to TRBJ2-1; no firm D call. Germline lookup yields CDR1 SGHRS and CDR2 YFSETQ. The CDR3 spans 15 residues. V lost 4 bases, J lost 7 bases, and 18 bases lay in between. The full variable domain, its missing parts supplied by reference TRBV5-1 and TRBJ2-1, is KAGVTQTPRYLIKTRGQQVTLSCSPISGHRSVSWYQQTPGQGLQFLFEYFSETQRNKGNFPGRFSGRQFSNSRSEMNVSTLELGDSALYLCASSPARYPTNEQFFGPGTRLTVL.

This clonotype was counted at least ten times. The genes are TRBV5-1 and TRBJ2-5, with 9 bases that match TRBD2. The CDR3 loop spans 14 amino acids. Germline CDR1 SGHRS, CDR2 YFSETQ. V shed 3 bases, J shed 2 bases, and the junction held 2 bases outside the gene matches. DNA for the CDR3: TGCGCCAGCAGCTGGGGACTAGCTCAAGAGACCCAGTACTTC. Its translation: CASSWGLAQETQYF.

This clonotype was picked up many times. V and J are TRBV19 and TRBJ2-1; tentative D call: TRBD1 (6 bases). Trimming cost V 4 bases and J 3 bases, with 7 bases left between them. This CDR3 is 13 amino acids long. Germline lookup yields CDR1 LNHDA and CDR2 SQIVND (reference sequence). The CDR3 DNA reads as TGTGCCAGTAGTAAACAGGGCTACAATGAGCAGTTCTTC. Amino acids: CASSKQGYNEQFF.

This clonotype was observed at least ten times. This sequence joins TRBV6-1 and TRBJ1-1, with D unresolved. Per germline, CDR1 MNHNS and CDR2 SASEGT. V lost 4 bases and J 6 bases, leaving 18 bases between the germline ends. This CDR3 is built from 15 residues. The CDR3 sequence: CASSAQPGPQAEAFF. The CDR3 DNA reads as TGTGCCAGCAGTGCCCAACCCGGGCCCCAGGCTGAAGCTTTCTTT.

This clonotype was observed many times. The rearrangement links TRBV7-2 to TRBJ2-3; no firm D call. The V and J ends lost 4 bases and 6 bases respectively, with 11 bases between them. Germline CDR1 reads SGHTA; CDR2 reads FQGNSA. This CDR3 is 13 amino acids long. The CDR3 spells CASSYSLGDTQYF. CDR3 in DNA: TGTGCCAGCAGCTACAGTCTCGGGGATACGCAGTATTTT.

About this clonotype itself: One base away lies a much larger clone, so this may be a sequencing read error. The V and J genes are TRBV18 and TRBJ2-1; TRBD2 agrees at 8 bases. The CDR3 runs 15 residues. Germline assignment: CDR1 KGHSH and CDR2 LQKENI. The CDR3 DNA is TGTACCAGCTCATTTACCGGGACTAGAAACAATGAGCAGTTCTTC. Protein sequence: CTSSFTGTRNNEQFF.

Ten or more counts support this clonotype. The chain uses TRBV20-1 and TRBJ2-1; D is uncertain. The CDR3 has 13 residues. With 4 bases removed from V and 4 bases from J, the gap between germline ends came to 11 bases. The germline CDR1 and CDR2 sequences are DFQATT and SNEGSKA (reference sequence). The CDR3, as DNA: TGCAGTGCTACGAGAAGAAATTACAATGAGCAGTTCTTC. Its translation: CSATRRNYNEQFF.

This clonotype has a count of ten or more. The chain recombines TRBV20-1 with TRBJ2-1; 10 bases match TRBD2. Trimming removed 6 bases from V and 5 bases from J; junction bases left unmatched: 7. CDR1 DFQATT and CDR2 SNEGSKA come from the germline V gene (reference sequence). This CDR3 has 14 amino acids. The CDR3 loop is CSAPLAGANNEQFF. The CDR3 DNA reads TGCAGTGCCCCTCTAGCGGGGGCCAACAATGAGCAGTTCTTC.

This clonotype was observed at least ten times. The rearrangement links TRBV9 to TRBJ2-3; tentatively, D is TRBD2 (5 bases). CDR3 length: 13 residues. Between the trimmed V and J ends, which lost 0 bases and 5 bases, there was a span of 7 bases. Looked up from germline, CDR1 is SGDLS and CDR2 is YYNGEE. This chain's CDR3 is CASSVGGGDTQYF. The CDR3 DNA follows: TGTGCCAGCAGCGTAGGCGGAGGAGATACGCAGTATTTT.

This clonotype was seen only once. CDR3 in amino acids: CASSLTGFQGTDTQYF. The CDR3 bases are TGTGCCAGCAGCTTAACGGGGTTTCAGGGCACAGATACGCAGTATTTT. The gene calls are TRBV7-3 and TRBJ2-3; no firm D call. Germline values: CDR1 SGHTA, CDR2 FQGTGA. The CDR3 loop spans 16 amino acids. The V end was cut by 0 bases, the J end by 1 base, with 11 bases between.

A remark on this clonotype: A read error may explain this, as a much larger clone is one base away. V usage is TRBV12-3 or TRBV12-4 and J usage is TRBJ1-2; 9 nucleotides match TRBD1. The CDR3 totals 14 residues. CDR3 sequence reads: CASSRTGAPYGDTF. CDR3 nucleotide sequence: TGTGCCAGCAGCAGGACAGGGGCCCCCTATGGCGACACCTTC.

This clonotype was seen at least ten times. V gene TRBV5-1 combines with J gene TRBJ2-3; no clear D. The CDR3 extends over 14 amino acids. Trimming left V 4 bases short and J 0 bases short, with 9 bases between. Germline assignment: CDR1 SGHRS and CDR2 YFSETQ. CDR3: CASSTSDSTDTQYF. DNA of the CDR3: TGCGCCAGCAGCACATCGGACAGCACAGATACGCAGTATTTT.

This clonotype occurred many times. V usage is TRBV5-6 and J usage is TRBJ2-3, with D perhaps TRBD1 (6 bases). Germline-derived CDR1 and CDR2 are SGHDT and YYEEEE. V lost 1 base and J 6 bases, leaving 9 bases between the germline ends. There are 13 residues in the CDR3. Here the CDR3 reads CASSLKGVDTQYF. As DNA, the CDR3 is TGTGCCAGCAGCTTGAAGGGGGTGGATACGCAGTATTTT.

This clonotype showed up many times. The rearrangement links TRBV7-2 to TRBJ2-2; unclear D gene. Germline V CDR1 and CDR2: SGHTA, FQGNSA. The CDR3 sequence is 17 residues long. V gave up 5 bases and J gave up 2 bases, with 18 bases separating them. In DNA, the CDR3 is TGTGCCAGCAGCCAATATGTCTGGGTTCCCAACACCGGGGAGCTGTTTTTT. Amino acid sequence: CASSQYVWVPNTGELFF.